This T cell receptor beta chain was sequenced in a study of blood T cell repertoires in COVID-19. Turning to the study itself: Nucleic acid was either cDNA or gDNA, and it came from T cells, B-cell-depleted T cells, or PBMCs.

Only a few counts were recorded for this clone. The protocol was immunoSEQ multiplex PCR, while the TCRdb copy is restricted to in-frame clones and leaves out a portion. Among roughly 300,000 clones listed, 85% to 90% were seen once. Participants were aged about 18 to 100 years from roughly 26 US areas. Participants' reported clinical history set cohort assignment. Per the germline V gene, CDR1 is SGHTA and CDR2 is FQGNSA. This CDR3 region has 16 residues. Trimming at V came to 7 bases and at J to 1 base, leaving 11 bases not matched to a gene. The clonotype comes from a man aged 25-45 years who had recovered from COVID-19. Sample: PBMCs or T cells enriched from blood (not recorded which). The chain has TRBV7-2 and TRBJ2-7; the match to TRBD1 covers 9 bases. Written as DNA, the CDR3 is TGTGCCAGCACCCCTCTCGTGACAGGGGGTTCCTACGAGCAGTACTTC. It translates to CASTPLVTGGSYEQYF.